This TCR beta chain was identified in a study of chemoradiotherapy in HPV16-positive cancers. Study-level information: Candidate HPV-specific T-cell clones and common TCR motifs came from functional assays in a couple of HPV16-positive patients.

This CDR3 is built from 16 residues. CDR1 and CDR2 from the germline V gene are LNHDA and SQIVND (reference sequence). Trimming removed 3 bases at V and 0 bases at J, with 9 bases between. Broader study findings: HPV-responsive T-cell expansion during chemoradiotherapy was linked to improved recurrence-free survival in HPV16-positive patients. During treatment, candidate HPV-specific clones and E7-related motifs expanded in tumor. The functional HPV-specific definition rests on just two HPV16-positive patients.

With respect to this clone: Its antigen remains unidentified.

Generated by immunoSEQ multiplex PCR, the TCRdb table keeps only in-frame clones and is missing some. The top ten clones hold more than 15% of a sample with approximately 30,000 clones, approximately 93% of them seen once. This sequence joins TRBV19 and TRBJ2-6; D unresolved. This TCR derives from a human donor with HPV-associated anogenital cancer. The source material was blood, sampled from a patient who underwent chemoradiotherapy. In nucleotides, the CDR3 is TGTGCCAGTAGTATCGGTTCCTACTCTGGGGCCAACGTCCTGACTTTC. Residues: CASSIGSYSGANVLTF.